Below are 10 T cell receptor beta chains sequenced from a single sample in a study of blood T cell repertoires in COVID-19. Here immunoSEQ multiplex PCR was the method, and the copy in TCRdb shows in-frame clones only, minus some. The sample contains under 200,000 clones, about 82% of which appear only once. Sequencing was performed on PBMCs or T cells enriched from blood (not recorded which). These receptors were collected from a man aged 40-49 years with acute COVID-19.

The chain carries TRBV11-2 and TRBJ1-2; D not resolved. The CDR3 extends over 14 amino acids. Germline lookup yields CDR1 SGHAT and CDR2 FQNNGV. V lost 1 base and J lost 4, with 10 bases in between. The DNA for the CDR3 is TGTGCCAGCAGCTTAGGAGGCACCTCCTATGGCTACACCTTC. As protein: CASSLGGTSYGYTF.

This clone was recorded a few times. V and J are TRBV27 and TRBJ1-1, with D uncertain. Trimming pared 3 bases from V and 7 bases from J, leaving 15 bases between. The germline V gene encodes CDR1 MNHEY and CDR2 SMNVEV (reference sequence). The CDR3 loop spans 14 amino acids. CDR3 protein: CASSFAGGRSEAFF. The CDR3 DNA is TGTGCCAGCAGTTTCGCAGGAGGACGTAGTGAAGCTTTCTTT.

The rearrangement joins TRBV7-9 to TRBJ2-1; no definite D call. Germline CDR1 is SEHNR and CDR2 is FQNEAQ (reference sequence). Trimming took 1 base from V and 4 from J, leaving 11 bases between them. The length of the CDR3 is 15 residues. The CDR3 loop reads CASSLVPVVYNEQFF. DNA of the CDR3: TGTGCCAGCAGCTTAGTCCCAGTGGTTTACAATGAGCAGTTCTTC.

The rearrangement links TRBV7-3 to TRBJ2-2; perhaps TRBD2 as D (6 bases). This CDR3 spans 13 amino acids. Trimming removed 2 bases at V and 6 bases at J, with 7 bases between. Per germline, CDR1 SGHTA and CDR2 FQGTGA. The CDR3 nucleotides are TGTGCCAGCAGCTTAGGGGAGGCCGGGGAGCTGTTTTTT. It is translated as CASSLGEAGELFF.

About this clone: A junction boundary mismatches the germline segment, possibly from a read error. The CDR3 region is CASSSENPEAFF. CDR3 coding DNA: TGTGCCAGTAGTTCCGAGAACCCTGAAGCTTTCTTT. V usage is TRBV19 and J usage is TRBJ1-1; no reliable D call. The length of the CDR3 is 12 residues. CDR1 and CDR2 (germline): LNHDA, SQIVND (reference sequence).

This clone showed up just once. The chain has TRBV5-1 and TRBJ1-1; 7 nucleotides line up with TRBD1. This CDR3 comprises 16 residues. With 3 bases clipped from V and 2 bases from J, the junction kept 10 bases outside the gene matches. Germline V gene sequence: CDR1 SGHRS, CDR2 YFSETQ. CDR3 sequence (DNA): TGCGCCAGCAGCTCCGCGACAGGGTGGGTAAACACTGAAGCTTTCTTT. Its translation is CASSSATGWVNTEAFF. Full variable domain (rest looked up from reference TRBV5-1 and TRBJ1-1): KAGVTQTPRYLIKTRGQQVTLSCSPISGHRSVSWYQQTPGQGLQFLFEYFSETQRNKGNFPGRFSGRQFSNSRSEMNVSTLELGDSALYLCASSSATGWVNTEAFFGQGTRLTVV.

The chain combines TRBV27 with TRBJ1-4; D is perhaps TRBD1 (6 bases). Trimming removed 4 bases from V and 7 bases from J, with 16 bases in between. The CDR3 has 15 amino acids. CDR1 is MNHEY and CDR2 is SMNVEV in the germline V gene (reference sequence). CDR3 in amino acids: CASSSTGWGLEKLFF. CDR3 nucleotides: TGTGCCAGCAGTTCGACAGGCTGGGGGCTTGAAAAACTGTTTTTT.

This chain uses TRBV7-3 with TRBJ2-3; tentative D call: TRBD1 (7 bases). The germline V gene encodes CDR1 SGHTA and CDR2 FQGTGA. This CDR3 has 15 amino acids. V was trimmed by 1 base and J by 7 bases, leaving 15 bases between them. The CDR3 sequence: CASSLSRGEGNTQYF. The CDR3 DNA is TGTGCCAGCAGCTTAAGCAGGGGGGAAGGAAATACGCAGTATTTT.

The chain couples TRBV5-1 to TRBJ1-4, with D possibly being TRBD1 (5 bases). V was shortened by 4 bases and J by 8 bases, with 12 bases between the two germline ends. Looked up from germline, CDR1 is SGHRS and CDR2 is YFSETQ. This CDR3 region has 13 residues. The CDR3 bases are TGCGCCAGCAGCCGGGGGAGTGGAGAAAAACTGTTTTTT. Translated, it gives CASSRGSGEKLFF.

The chain couples TRBV9 to TRBJ2-3; maybe TRBD2 (5 bases). V was clipped by 8 bases and J by 5 bases, with 9 bases between them. The CDR3 contains 11 residues. Germline values: CDR1 SGDLS, CDR2 YYNGEE. The DNA of the CDR3 is TGTGCCAGTACTGCGGGAGATACGCAGTATTTT. This translates into CASTAGDTQYF.